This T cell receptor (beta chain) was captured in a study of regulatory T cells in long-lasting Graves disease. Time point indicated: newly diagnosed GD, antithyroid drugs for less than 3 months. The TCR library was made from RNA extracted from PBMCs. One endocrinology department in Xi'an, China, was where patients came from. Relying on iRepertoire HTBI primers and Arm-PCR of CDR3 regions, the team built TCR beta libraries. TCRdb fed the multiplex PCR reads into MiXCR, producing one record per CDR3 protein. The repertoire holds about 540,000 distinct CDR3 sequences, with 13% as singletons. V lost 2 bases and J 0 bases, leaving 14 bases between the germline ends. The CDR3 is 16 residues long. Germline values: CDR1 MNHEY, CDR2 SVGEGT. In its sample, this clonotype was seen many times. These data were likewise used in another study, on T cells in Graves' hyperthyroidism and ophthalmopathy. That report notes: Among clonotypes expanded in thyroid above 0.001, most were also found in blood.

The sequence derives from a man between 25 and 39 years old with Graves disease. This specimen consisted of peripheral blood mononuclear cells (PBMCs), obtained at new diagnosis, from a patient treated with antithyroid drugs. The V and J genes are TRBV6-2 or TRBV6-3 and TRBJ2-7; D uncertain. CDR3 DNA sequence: TGTGCCAGCAGTTACGGCGGACGCGTGAGCTCCTACGAGCAGTACTTC. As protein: CASSYGGRVSSYEQYF.